These 2 T cell receptor beta chains originate from one sample sequenced in a study of blood T cell repertoires in COVID-19. Sequenced by immunoSEQ multiplex PCR; TCRdb stores in-frame clones only, minus some. The data hold 90,000 to 100,000 clones, with 90% observed a single time. Sequencing was done on a sample of peripheral blood. The origin of the receptors is a man over 45 with acute or convalescent COVID-19.

The J gene is TRBJ2-3, the V gene TRBV7-8; 9 bases are shared with TRBD2. Germline V gives CDR1 SGHVS, CDR2 FQNEAQ. This CDR3 spans 17 amino acids. V trimming: 4 bases; J trimming: 3 bases; junction bases outside the gene matches: 11. The chain's CDR3 is CASSSFLAGSGTDTQYF. In DNA form, the CDR3 reads TGTGCCAGCAGCTCATTTCTAGCGGGGTCGGGGACAGATACGCAGTATTTT.

The genes are TRBV5-1 and TRBJ2-3, with a weak D call TRBD2 (7 bases). Germline loops: CDR1 SGHRS, CDR2 YFSETQ. The CDR3 has 16 residues. Trimming took off 0 bases at V and 3 bases at J, with 14 bases between the two ends. The CDR3, as DNA: TGCGCCAGCAGCTTGGAAGGGGGGGCTCATACAGATACGCAGTATTTT. Translated, it gives CASSLEGGAHTDTQYF.